This T cell receptor (beta chain) was identified in a study of cytomegalovirus exposure and HLA in healthy donors (dated by TCRdb to the late 2010s). Background for the entire study: An earlier analysis of some 600 of the donors reported over 250 Gb of sequence data and 100 million to 120 million unique TCR beta sequences obtained from 150 million to 200 million T cells. An early release that covered around 590 HLA-typed donors contained about 300 gigabases of sequencing data and some 87 million unique TCR sequences. The genetic ancestry cluster associated with self-reported Caucasian donors included about 84% of the roughly 400 genotyped donors. The study aimed to test whether signatures of past pathogen exposure could be identified by cataloging public T cell receptors. The study used immunosequencing to profile the T cell repertoires of more than 650 subjects and linked those repertoires to cytomegalovirus serostatus. Besides the first cohort of approximately 670 subjects, a separate validation cohort made up of about 120 different subjects was used. To predict cytomegalovirus infection status, the study combined high-throughput TCR immunosequencing, statistical association of individual TCRs with disease status, and machine learning. A later analysis re-analyzed previously published TCR beta repertoires from 666 donors and added high-resolution HLA genotyping to study TCR occurrence patterns. In the later analysis, no new phenotypic data were used to find candidate immune exposures; instead, reliance was placed on TCR beta sequences and their occurrence across donors. An earlier analysis of around 540 of the donors applied high-throughput TCR beta sequencing to assess whether each TCR beta V gene segment acted as functional or pseudogenic. Donor age, sex, ethnicity and CMV serostatus were compiled alongside the repertoire data. Genome-wide SNP genotypes for about 60% of the roughly 670 donors were used in a later genetic analysis, which treated that subset as a discovery cohort. All discovery cohort repertoires had been generated using a single sequencing platform. HLA typing covered class I and class II loci at four-digit resolution. The number of typed donors differed by locus: about 620-640 for A, B, C, DRB1 and DQB1; 522 for DQA1; around 580 for DPA1; and 400 to 480 for DPB1. Because of strong linkage in the cohort, five DR-DQ haplotypes were treated as single units for association and clustering. Among approximately 370 genotyped donors of the cohort, an average of around 240,000 unique TCR beta nucleotide sequences was sequenced per donor, of which roughly 17% were non-productive. Paper-wide results and their limitations: Sequencing depth was assumed to be roughly uniform across donors in the presence/absence analyses, though that assumption may not hold. In both the original and validation cohorts, the classifier was reported to diagnose cytomegalovirus status with high specificity and sensitivity. A few of the identified cytomegalovirus-associated TCR beta chains were confirmed in vitro to be specific for cytomegalovirus antigens. In the study, some 160 TCR beta chains were listed as associated with cytomegalovirus. It was suggested by the authors that the approach could potentially be generalized to other disease states and immunological phenotypes. At a false discovery rate of 0.05, a later analysis linked approximately 18,000 TCR beta sequences to specific HLA alleles. This cohort had only TCR beta chains sequenced, and the lack of alpha or paired-chain data limited which features could be detected. Because the 87-base-pair reads could not distinguish some IMGT-functional V segments, including TRBV6-2 and TRBV6-3, those segments were excluded. An earlier analysis of several hundred of the donors showed that most TCR beta V segments appeared in productive rearrangements either about 87% or about 30% of the time, which broadly matched IMGT annotations. The only immune exposure information available for the cohort was CMV serostatus. Linkage disequilibrium might explain the correlated functional status among segregating V segments, but an unknown experimental factor could not be excluded. A further reported finding was that TCR beta sequences accurately predicted the HLA-A and HLA-B alleles for most subjects in the first cohort. A later analysis found that most CMV-associated TCR beta chains appeared HLA-restricted, with HLA associations seemingly driven largely by CMV exposure. A cluster of highly shared sequence variants was judged likely to represent a technical artifact of the sequencing pipeline. A later genetic analysis associated a missense DCLRE1C variant with V-gene and J-gene trimming of TCR beta chains, and an independent cohort replicated the association. When HLA alleles, especially DR and DQ, strongly co-occurred, attributing TCR associations to individual alleles was difficult. While some public TCRs were present in many individuals, most TCR sequences turned up only very rarely across donors. Because HLA typing was unavailable for some donors at each locus, only the typed subset was used in association tests. In a later analysis, TCR association rates were found to vary across HLA loci, with the most associated TCRs seen for DRB1 alleles and the fewest for HLA-C alleles. Because counts were too low, about 15 rarely observed V segments, including chromosome 9 orphons, were left out of the earlier analysis of a few hundred of the donors. According to a later analysis, parvovirus B19, influenza, CMV and Epstein-Barr virus appeared linked to several top co-occurrence clusters. In a later genetic analysis, fewer N-insertions in productive TCRs were reported among donors in an Asian-associated ancestry cluster than the roughly 700-donor mean. In a later analysis, HLA-associated TCR beta chains were found to be more clonally expanded and to have lower generation probabilities than equally common non-associated chains.

Receptor libraries were prepared by the immunoSEQ multiplex PCR assay. For the multiplex PCR, a mixture combining 60 forward primers for TCR Vbeta segments and 13 reverse primers for TCR Jbeta segments was used. A multiplex PCR assay on genomic DNA amplified the CDR3 region of rearranged TCR beta genes. Amplified TCR beta libraries were sequenced as 87-base-pair reads on the Illumina HiSeq System. The published analysis was carried out like this. In a later analysis, 77 million or so unique TCR beta chains were counted across the 500 to 700 repertoires, and some 10 million of these chains were shared by at least two donors. A nearest-neighbor algorithm error-corrected the raw reads and collapsed the reads into unique sequences, merging closely related sequences to remove PCR and sequencing errors. Alignment of CDR3 sequences to IMGT reference sequences was used to assign V, D and J gene segments. For a sequence to be retained, a match of at least six nucleotides to both a V gene segment and a J gene segment was required. A rearrangement counted as productive if the CDR3 had no stop codons and remained in frame with V and J, and every other rearrangement counted as non-productive. CDR3 was defined according to IMGT convention as the region running from the second conserved V-encoded cysteine to the conserved J-encoded phenylalanine. In an earlier analysis of around 600 of the donors, sequences lacking an unambiguous match to a single V gene segment were excluded. In an earlier analysis of roughly 500 of the donors, V segments were called functional above 56.7% productive rearrangements and were called segregating when the between-donor standard deviation exceeded 5%. A statistical classification framework was built to diagnose cytomegalovirus status from the catalog of TCR beta chain sequences. In a later analysis, TCR nucleotide sequences were compared against IMGT/GENE-DB human TR gene sequences so that V and J genes could be assigned. In a later analysis, CDR3 sequences and most-parsimonious VDJ recombination scenarios were assigned using the TCRdist pipeline. In a later analysis, each TCR beta chain was defined by its CDR3 amino acid sequence together with its V-gene family, and reads without a unique V-gene family were excluded. To address suspected cross-contamination and a sequencing artifact, a later analysis removed 550 to 750 highly shared, low-generation-probability nucleotide sequences. In a later analysis, a clonal expansion index was calculated for each public chain from normalized within-repertoire ranks of inferred template counts. Generation probabilities in a later analysis came from a VDJ recombination model fitted to out-of-frame rearrangements, and those results were checked against IGoR. Hypergeometric tests were used in a later analysis to score TCR-TCR, TCR-HLA and TCR-CMV co-occurrence, with a repertoire-size bias correction applied to the TCR pairs. A later analysis estimated false discovery rates by permuting HLA or CMV assignments 20 times. In a later analysis, co-occurring TCRs were grouped using DBSCAN, and TCRdist sequence similarity was added for clustering within HLA-allele-positive subsets. Repertoires with fewer than 30,000 or more than 120,000 public chains, plus five repertoires with anomalous nucleotide sharing, were excluded from co-occurrence clustering. Drawn from immuneACCESS, this table holds only the in-frame rearrangements with V and J called that TCRdb kept. Clones are partly lost; checked studies trace under half to an unresolved V gene and leave the rest unexplained. V, J and clone size derive from that table, while D and trimming were established from the DNA sequence. This sample gives roughly 200,000 clones in total; around 78% of them show up just once. The biggest ten clones account for about 1.9% of the sample.

The V end gives up 1 base and the J end 5 bases, leaving 4 bases in the junction not matched to a gene. There are 15 amino acids in the CDR3, from cysteine to phenylalanine inclusive. Just the 45-base CDR3 DNA is kept, in frame starting at base 1. The germline V gene gives CDR1 as LGHNA and CDR2 as YNFKEQ. Concerning this clone itself: This receptor's antigen is unknown. It has no much larger one-base neighbor in the sample; base qualities were not kept.

The cohort comprised under 700 healthy bone marrow donors. At the time of sampling, all cohort members were nominally healthy, though unrecorded immune exposures were likely present. The donor was CMV seronegative and was included in the group of several hundred seronegative cohort members. A peripheral blood sample was collected from each donor, and TCR beta sequencing was performed on peripheral blood mononuclear cells. The Qiagen DNeasy Blood Extraction Kit was used to extract genomic DNA from the blood cell samples. Sequencing input: PBMCs. Recombination linked TRBV4-2 to TRBJ2-7, and 11 junction bases match TRBD1. The TCR comes from a man aged 25-40 years in good health and CMV-seronegative. The nucleotide sequence reads TGTGCCAGCAGCCAAGCCGGACAGGGGGCGCACGAGCAGTACTTC. Translated, this is CASSQAGQGAHEQYF.